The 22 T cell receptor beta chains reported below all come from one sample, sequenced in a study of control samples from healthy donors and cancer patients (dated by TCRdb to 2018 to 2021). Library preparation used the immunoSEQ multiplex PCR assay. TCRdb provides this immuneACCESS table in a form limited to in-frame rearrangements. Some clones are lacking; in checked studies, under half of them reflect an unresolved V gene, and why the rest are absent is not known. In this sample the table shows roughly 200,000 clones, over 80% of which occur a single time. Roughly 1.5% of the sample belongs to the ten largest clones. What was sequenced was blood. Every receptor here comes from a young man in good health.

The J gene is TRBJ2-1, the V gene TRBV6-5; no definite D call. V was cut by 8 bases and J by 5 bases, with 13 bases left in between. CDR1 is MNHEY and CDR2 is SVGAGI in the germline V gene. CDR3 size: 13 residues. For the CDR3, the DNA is TGTGCCAGCGACGGATTATCCCACAATGAGCAGTTCTTC. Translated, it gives CASDGLSHNEQFF.

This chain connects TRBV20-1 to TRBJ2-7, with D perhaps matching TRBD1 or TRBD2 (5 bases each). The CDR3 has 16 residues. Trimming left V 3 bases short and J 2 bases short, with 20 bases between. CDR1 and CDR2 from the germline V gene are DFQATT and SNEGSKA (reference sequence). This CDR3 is CSASSYSGTSTYEQYF. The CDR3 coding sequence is TGCAGTGCTAGTTCCTATTCCGGGACGTCGACCTACGAGCAGTACTTC.

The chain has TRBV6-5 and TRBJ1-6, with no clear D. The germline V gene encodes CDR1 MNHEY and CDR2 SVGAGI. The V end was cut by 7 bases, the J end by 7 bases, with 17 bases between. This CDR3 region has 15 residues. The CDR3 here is CASTRYGVGNSPLHF. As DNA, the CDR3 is TGTGCCAGCACTAGGTACGGAGTAGGCAATTCACCCCTCCACTTT.

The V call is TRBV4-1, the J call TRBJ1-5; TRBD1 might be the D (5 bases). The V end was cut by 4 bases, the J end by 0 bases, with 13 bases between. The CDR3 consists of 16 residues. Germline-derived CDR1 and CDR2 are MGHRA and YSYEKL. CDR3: CASSPAREYSNQPQHF. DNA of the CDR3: TGCGCCAGCAGCCCAGCCAGGGAATATAGCAATCAGCCCCAGCATTTT.

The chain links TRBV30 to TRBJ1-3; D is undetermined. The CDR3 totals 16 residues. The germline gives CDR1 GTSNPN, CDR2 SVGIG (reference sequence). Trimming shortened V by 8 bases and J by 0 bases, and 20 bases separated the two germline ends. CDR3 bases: TGTGCCGGGCACCTCCTCCGGGTCAACTCTGGAAACACCATATATTTT. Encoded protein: CAGHLLRVNSGNTIYF.

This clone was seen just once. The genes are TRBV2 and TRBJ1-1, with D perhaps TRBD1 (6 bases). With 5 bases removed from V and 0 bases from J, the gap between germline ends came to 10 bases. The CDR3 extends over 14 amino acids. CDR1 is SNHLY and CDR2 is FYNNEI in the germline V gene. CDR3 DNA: TGTGCCAGCAGTTGGACAGCCATGAACACTGAAGCTTTCTTT. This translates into CASSWTAMNTEAFF.

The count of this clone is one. The CDR3 sequence: CASRPRQPYQPQHF. The CDR3 region has the DNA TGTGCCAGCAGACCTAGACAGCCCTATCAGCCCCAGCATTTT. The chain links TRBV6-5 to TRBJ1-5; TRBD1 is a possible D gene (5 bases). CDR3 length: 14 residues. Trimming shortened V by 6 bases and J by 5 bases, and 14 bases separated the two germline ends. Germline loops: CDR1 MNHEY, CDR2 SVGAGI.

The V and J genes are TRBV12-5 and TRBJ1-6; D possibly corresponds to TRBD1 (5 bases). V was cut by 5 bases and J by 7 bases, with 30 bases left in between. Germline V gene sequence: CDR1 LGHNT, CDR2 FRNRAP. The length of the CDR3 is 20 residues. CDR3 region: CASGPSFGASRGAKNSPLHF. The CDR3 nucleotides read TGTGCTAGTGGTCCGTCCTTTGGGGCCTCCCGTGGAGCAAAAAATTCACCCCTCCACTTT.

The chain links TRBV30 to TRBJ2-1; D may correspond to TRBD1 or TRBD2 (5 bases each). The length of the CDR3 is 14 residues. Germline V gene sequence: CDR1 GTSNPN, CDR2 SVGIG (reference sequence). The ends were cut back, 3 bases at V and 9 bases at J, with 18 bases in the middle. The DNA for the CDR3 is TGTGCCTGGAGATGGGGGATGGCGGCCGGTGAGCAGTTCTTC. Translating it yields CAWRWGMAAGEQFF.

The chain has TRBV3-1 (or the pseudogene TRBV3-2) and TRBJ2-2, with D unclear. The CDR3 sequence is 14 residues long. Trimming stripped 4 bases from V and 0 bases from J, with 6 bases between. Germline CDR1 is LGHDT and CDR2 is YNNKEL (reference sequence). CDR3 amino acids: CASSRDTNTGELFF. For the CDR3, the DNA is TGTGCCAGCAGCCGAGACACGAACACCGGGGAGCTGTTTTTT.

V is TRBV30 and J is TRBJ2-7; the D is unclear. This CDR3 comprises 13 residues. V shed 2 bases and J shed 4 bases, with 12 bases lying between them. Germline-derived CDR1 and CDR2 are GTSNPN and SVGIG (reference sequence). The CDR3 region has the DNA TGTGCCTGGAGTCCTTTGAGGATGTACGAGCAGTACTTC. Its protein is CAWSPLRMYEQYF.

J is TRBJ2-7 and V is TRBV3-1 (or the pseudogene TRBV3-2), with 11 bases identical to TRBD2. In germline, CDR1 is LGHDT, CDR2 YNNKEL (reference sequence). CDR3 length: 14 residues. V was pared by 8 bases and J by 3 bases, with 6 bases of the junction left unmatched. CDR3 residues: CASQPTSGVYEQYF. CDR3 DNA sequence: TGTGCCAGCCAGCCGACTAGCGGGGTCTACGAGCAGTACTTC.

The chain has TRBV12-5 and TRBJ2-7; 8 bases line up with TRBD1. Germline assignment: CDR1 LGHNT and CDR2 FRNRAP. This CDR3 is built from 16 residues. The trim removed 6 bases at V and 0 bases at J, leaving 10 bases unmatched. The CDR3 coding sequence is TGTGCTAGTGGGCTCCTCTCGGGACAGGTCTCCTACGAGCAGTACTTC. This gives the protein CASGLLSGQVSYEQYF. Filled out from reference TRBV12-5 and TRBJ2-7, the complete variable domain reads DARVTQTPRHKVTEMGQEVTMRCQPILGHNTVFWYRQTMMQGLELLAYFRNRAPLDDSGMPKDRFSAEMPDATLATLKIQPSEPRDSAVYFCASGLLSGQVSYEQYFGPGTRLTVT.

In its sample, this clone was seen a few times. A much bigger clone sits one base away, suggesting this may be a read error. CDR3 region: CASSFGGQPQHF. CDR3 sequence (DNA): TGTGCCAGCAGTTTTGGGGGCCAGCCCCAGCATTTT. The chain employs TRBV5-4 and TRBJ1-5, with D tentatively TRBD1 (6 bases). This CDR3 region has 12 residues. The germline V gene encodes CDR1 SGHNT and CDR2 YYREEE (reference sequence). The V end lost 5 bases, the J end lost 7 bases, and 10 bases lay between the germline ends.

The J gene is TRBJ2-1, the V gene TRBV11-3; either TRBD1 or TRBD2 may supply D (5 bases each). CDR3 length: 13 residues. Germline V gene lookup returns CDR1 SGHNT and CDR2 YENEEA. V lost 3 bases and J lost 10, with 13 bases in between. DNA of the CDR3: TGTGCCAGCAGCTTGGGGACGGCTCAGGAGCAGTTCTTC. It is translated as CASSLGTAQEQFF. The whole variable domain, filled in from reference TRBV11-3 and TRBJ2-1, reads EAGVVQSPRYKIIEKKQPVAFWCNPISGHNTLYWYLQNLGQGPELLIRYENEEAVDDSQLPKDRFSAERLKGVDSTLKIQPAELGDSAVYLCASSLGTAQEQFFGPGTRLTVL.

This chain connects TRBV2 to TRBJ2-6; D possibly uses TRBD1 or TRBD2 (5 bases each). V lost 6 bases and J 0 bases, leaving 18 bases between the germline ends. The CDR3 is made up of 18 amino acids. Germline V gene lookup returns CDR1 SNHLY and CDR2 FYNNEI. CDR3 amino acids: CASRKGTALSSGANVLTF. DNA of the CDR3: TGTGCCAGCAGGAAAGGGACGGCGCTAAGCTCTGGGGCCAACGTCCTGACTTTC. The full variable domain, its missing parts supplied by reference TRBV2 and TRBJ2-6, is EPEVTQTPSHQVTQMGQEVILRCVPISNHLYFYWYRQILGQKVEFLVSFYNNEISEKSEIFDDQFSVERPDGSNFTLKIRSTKLEDSAMYFCASRKGTALSSGANVLTFGAGSRLTVL.

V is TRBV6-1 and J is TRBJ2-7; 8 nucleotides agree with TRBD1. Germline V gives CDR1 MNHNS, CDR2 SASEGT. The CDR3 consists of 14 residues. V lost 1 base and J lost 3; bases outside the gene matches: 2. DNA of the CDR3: TGTGCCAGCAGTGAAGTAGGGACAGGCTACGAGCAGTACTTC. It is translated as CASSEVGTGYEQYF.

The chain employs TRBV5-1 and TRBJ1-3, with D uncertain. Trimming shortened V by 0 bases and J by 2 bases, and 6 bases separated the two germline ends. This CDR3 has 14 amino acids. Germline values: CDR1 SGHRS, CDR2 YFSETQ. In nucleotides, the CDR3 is TGCGCCAGCAGCTTGGGGGAGGCTGGAAACACCATATATTTT. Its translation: CASSLGEAGNTIYF.

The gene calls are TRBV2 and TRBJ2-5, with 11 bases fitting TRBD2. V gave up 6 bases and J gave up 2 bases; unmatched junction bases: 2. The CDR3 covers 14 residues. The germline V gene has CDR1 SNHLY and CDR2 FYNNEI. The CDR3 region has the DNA TGTGCCAGCAGCAGGACTAGCGGGCAAGAGACCCAGTACTTC. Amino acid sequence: CASSRTSGQETQYF.

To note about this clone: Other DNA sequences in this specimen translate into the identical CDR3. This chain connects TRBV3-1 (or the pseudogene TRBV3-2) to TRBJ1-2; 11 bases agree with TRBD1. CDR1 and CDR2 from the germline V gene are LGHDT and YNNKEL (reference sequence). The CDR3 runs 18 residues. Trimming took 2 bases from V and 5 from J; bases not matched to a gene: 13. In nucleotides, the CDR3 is TGTGCCAGCAGCCAAAGGACAGGGGGCCTCGGGGGGTATTATGGCTACACCTTC. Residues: CASSQRTGGLGGYYGYTF.

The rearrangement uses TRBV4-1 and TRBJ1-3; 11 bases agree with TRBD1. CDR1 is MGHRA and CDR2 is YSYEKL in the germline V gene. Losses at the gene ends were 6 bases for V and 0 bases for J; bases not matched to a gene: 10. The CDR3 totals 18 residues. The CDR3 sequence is CASSRTGTGGISGNTIYF. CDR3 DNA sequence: TGCGCCAGCAGTCGTACCGGGACAGGGGGTATCTCTGGAAACACCATATATTTT.

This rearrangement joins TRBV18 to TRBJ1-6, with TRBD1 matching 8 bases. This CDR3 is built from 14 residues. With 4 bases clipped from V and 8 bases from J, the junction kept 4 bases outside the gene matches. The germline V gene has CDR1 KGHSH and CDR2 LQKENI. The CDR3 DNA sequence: TGTGCCAGCTCACTGGACAGGGATTATTCACCCCTCCACTTT. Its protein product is CASSLDRDYSPLHF. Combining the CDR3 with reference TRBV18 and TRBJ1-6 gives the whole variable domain NAGVMQNPRHLVRRRGQEARLRCSPMKGHSHVYWYRQLPEEGLKFMVYLQKENIIDESGMPKERFSAEFPKEGPSILRIQQVVRGDSAAYFCASSLDRDYSPLHFGNGTRLTVT.